This T cell receptor (beta chain) was documented in a study of identical twins. TCRdb passed the 5' RACE reads through MiXCR, listing each CDR3 protein once. The repertoire holds under 1 million distinct CDR3 sequences, with roughly an eighth as singletons. This clonotype turned up a few times. CDR1 is MGHRA and CDR2 is YSYEKL in the germline V gene. The CDR3 is 15 residues long. J was trimmed by 6 bases and V by 5 bases; bases with no gene match: 6. The same sample was also used in a study of yellow fever vaccine responses in identical twins.

Source material: PBMCs. The sequence came from a woman younger than 35 in good health. This chain connects TRBV4-1 to TRBJ2-1; TRBD2 agrees at 11 bases. CDR3 DNA sequence: TGCGCCAGCAGCTTTAGCGGGGGGGCCGGCAATGAGCAGTTCTTC. Translating it yields CASSFSGGAGNEQFF.